This T cell receptor beta chain is drawn from a study of CD8 T cells in ankylosing spondylitis. Findings and limits, study-wide: Within peripheral blood, clones linked to disease were CD8+ and relatively rare. As reported, disease-linked clones showed significant enrichment in matched ankylosing spondylitis synovial fluid. Several highly homologous variants formed a TCR beta motif that appeared characteristic of ankylosing spondylitis blood.

V was pared by 7 bases and J by 3 bases, with 10 bases of the junction left unmatched. CDR3 length equals 16 residues. Per germline, CDR1 MDHEN and CDR2 SYDVKM. A few counts support this clonotype. Its antigen is not known. TCRdb re-derived calls from the 5' RACE reads in MiXCR, one entry per CDR3 protein. The top ten clones hold about 20% of a sample with fewer than 750,000 distinct CDR3 sequences, under 20% of them seen once. The chain recombines TRBV28 with TRBJ2-3, with 10 bases that match TRBD1. The clonotype comes from a male donor with ankylosing spondylitis. Sequenced: blood, either unsorted or a sorted T cell fraction (not recorded which). The CDR3 coding sequence is TGTGCCAGCACCCCGGGTCGGGACAGGGGAACAGATACGCAGTATTTT. Protein: CASTPGRDRGTDTQYF. The whole variable domain, filled in from reference TRBV28 and TRBJ2-3, reads DVKVTQSSRYLVKRTGEKVFLECVQDMDHENMFWYRQDPGLGLRLIYFSYDVKMKEKGDIPEGYSVSREKKERFSLILESASTNQTSMYLCASTPGRDRGTDTQYFGPGTRLTVL.